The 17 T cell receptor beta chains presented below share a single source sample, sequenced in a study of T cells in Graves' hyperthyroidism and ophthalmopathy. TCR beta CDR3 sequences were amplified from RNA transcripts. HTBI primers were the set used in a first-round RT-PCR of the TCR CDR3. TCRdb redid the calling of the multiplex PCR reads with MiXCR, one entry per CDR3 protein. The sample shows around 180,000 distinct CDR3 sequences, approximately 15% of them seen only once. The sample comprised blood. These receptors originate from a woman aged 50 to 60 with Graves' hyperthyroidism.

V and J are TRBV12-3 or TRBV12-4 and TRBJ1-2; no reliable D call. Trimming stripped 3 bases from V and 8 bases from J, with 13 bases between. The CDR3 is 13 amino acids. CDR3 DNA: TGTGCCAGCAGTTTGGGGTCCAGGAGGGGCTACACCTTC. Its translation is CASSLGSRRGYTF.

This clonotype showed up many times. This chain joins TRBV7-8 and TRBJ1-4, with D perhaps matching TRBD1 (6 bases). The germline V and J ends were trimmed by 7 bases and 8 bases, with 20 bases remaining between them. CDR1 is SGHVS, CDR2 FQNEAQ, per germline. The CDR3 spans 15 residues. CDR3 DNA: TGTGCCAGCACGGGGGGCCGGGTAATGGGAGAAAAACTGTTTTTT. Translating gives CASTGGRVMGEKLFF.

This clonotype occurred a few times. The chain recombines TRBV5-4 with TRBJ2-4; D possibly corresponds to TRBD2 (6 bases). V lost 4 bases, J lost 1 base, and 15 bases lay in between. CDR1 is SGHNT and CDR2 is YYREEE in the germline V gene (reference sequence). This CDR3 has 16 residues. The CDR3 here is CASSLRGGVAKNIQYF. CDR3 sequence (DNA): TGTGCCAGCAGCCTGAGGGGCGGGGTGGCCAAAAACATTCAGTACTTC.

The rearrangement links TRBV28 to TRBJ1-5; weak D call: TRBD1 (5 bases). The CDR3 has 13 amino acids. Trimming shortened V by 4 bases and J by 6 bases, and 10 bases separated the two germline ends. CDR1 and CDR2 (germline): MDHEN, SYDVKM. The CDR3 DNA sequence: TGTGCCAGCAGTTCGGGACTTTTTCAGCCCCAGCATTTT. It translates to CASSSGLFQPQHF.

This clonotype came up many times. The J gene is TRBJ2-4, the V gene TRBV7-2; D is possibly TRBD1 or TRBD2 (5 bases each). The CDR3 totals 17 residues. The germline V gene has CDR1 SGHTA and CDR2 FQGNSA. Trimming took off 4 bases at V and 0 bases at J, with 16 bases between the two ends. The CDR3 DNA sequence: TGTGCCAGCAGCTCAACCGGGGCCAGAGTAGCCAAAAACATTCAGTACTTC. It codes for CASSSTGARVAKNIQYF.

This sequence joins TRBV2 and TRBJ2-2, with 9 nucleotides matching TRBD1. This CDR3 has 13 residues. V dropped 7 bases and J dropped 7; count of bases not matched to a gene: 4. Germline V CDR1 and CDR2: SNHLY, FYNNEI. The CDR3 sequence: CASTGQGYGELFF. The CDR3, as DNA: TGTGCCAGCACTGGACAGGGGTACGGGGAGCTGTTTTTT.

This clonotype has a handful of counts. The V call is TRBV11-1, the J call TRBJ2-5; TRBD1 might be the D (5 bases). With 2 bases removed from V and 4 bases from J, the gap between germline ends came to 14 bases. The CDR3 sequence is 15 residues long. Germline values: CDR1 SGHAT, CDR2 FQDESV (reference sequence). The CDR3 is CASSLLGPDRETQYF. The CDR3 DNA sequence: TGTGCCAGCAGCTTACTGGGGCCAGATCGAGAGACCCAGTACTTC. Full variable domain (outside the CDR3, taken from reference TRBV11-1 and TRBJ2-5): EAEVAQSPRYKITEKSQAVAFWCDPISGHATLYWYRQILGQGPELLVQFQDESVVDDSQLPKDRFSAERLKGVDSTLKIQPAELGDSAMYLCASSLLGPDRETQYFGPGTRLLVL.

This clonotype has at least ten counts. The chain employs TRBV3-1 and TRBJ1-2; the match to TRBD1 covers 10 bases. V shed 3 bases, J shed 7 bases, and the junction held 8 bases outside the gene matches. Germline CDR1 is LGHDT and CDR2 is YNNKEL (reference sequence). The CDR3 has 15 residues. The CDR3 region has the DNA TGTGCCAGCAGCCAGAGGGACAGGGGATTGTTTGGCTACACCTTC. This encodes CASSQRDRGLFGYTF.

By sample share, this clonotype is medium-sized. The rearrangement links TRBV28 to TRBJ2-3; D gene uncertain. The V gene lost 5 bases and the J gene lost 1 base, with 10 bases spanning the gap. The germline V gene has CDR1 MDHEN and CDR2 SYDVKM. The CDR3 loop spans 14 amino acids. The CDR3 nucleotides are TGTGCCAGCAGTCCTGGCCTGGGCACAGATACGCAGTATTTT. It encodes CASSPGLGTDTQYF.

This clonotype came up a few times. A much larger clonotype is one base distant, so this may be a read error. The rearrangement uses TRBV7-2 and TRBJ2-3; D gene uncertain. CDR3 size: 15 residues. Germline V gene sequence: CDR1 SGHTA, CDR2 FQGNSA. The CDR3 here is CASSPAAVSTDMQYF. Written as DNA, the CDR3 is TGTGCCAGCAGCCCGGCGGCGGTGAGCACAGATATGCAGTATTTT.

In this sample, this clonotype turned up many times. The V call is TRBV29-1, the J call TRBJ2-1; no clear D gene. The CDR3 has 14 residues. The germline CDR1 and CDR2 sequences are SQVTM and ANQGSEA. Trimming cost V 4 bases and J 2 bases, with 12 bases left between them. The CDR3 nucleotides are TGCAGCGTTGTGTTATCGTCAACCTACAATGAGCAGTTCTTC. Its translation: CSVVLSSTYNEQFF.

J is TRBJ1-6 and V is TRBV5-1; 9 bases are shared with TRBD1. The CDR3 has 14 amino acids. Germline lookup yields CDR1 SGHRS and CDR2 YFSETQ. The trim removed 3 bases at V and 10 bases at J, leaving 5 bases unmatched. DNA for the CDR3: TGCGCCAGCAGCTCGGACAGGGGAAGCTCACCCCTCCACTTT. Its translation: CASSSDRGSSPLHF.

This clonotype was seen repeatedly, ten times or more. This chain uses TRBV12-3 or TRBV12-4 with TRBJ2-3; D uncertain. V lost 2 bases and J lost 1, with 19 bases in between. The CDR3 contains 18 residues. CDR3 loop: CASSLNQVRQLGTDTQYF. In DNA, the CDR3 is TGTGCCAGCAGTTTAAATCAGGTCAGACAACTGGGCACAGATACGCAGTATTTT.

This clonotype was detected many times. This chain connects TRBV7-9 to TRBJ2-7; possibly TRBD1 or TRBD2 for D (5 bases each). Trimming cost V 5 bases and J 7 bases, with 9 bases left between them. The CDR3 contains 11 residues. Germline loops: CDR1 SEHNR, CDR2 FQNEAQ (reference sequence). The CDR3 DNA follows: TGTGCCAGCAGCAGGGGCGGGGAGCAGTACTTC. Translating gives CASSRGGEQYF.

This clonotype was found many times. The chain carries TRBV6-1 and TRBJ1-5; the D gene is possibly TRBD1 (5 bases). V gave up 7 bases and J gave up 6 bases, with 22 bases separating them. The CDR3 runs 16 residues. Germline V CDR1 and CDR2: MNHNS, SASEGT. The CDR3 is CASTPWTGRGVQPQHF. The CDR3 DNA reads TGTGCCAGCACCCCCTGGACGGGGCGAGGCGTTCAGCCCCAGCATTTT.

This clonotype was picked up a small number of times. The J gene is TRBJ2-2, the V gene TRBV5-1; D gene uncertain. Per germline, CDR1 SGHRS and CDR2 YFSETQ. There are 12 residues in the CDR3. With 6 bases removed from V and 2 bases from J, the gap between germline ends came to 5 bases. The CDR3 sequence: CASTPNTGELFF. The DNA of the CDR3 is TGCGCCAGCACCCCTAACACCGGGGAGCTGTTTTTT.

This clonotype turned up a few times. The CDR3 reads CASSRGHRNTIYF. For the CDR3, the DNA is TGTGCCAGCAGCCGGGGACATCGGAACACCATATATTTT. V and J are TRBV12-3 or TRBV12-4 and TRBJ1-3; maybe TRBD1 (6 bases). With 6 bases removed from V and 7 bases from J, the gap between germline ends came to 13 bases. This CDR3 is 13 amino acids long.